These T cell receptor beta chains were read from a single sample in a study of blood T cell repertoires in COVID-19. Profiling relied on immunoSEQ multiplex PCR, and the TCRdb table lists in-frame clones only, not all of them. The data hold around 210,000 clones, with roughly nine tenths observed a single time. Sequencing was done on a sample of peripheral blood. All receptors derive from a woman aged 70-85 years with acute or convalescent COVID-19. CDR3s include the opening cysteine and the closing phenylalanine or tryptophan. D genes are given only for firm matches. Clone size, where shown, is once, few, many, or a class for clones that have expanded.

j_call	v_call	d_call	clone_size	cdr3_nt	cdr3_aa
TRBJ2-3	TRBV5-4	TRBD1	.	TGTGCCAGCAGCCTAGGGACAGCAAGCACAGATACGCAGTATTTT	CASSLGTASTDTQYF
TRBJ2-7	TRBV11-3	.	once	TGTGCCAGCAGCTTGGGGGGGGCTCAGGCCGAGCAGTACTTC	CASSLGGAQAEQYF
TRBJ2-5	TRBV3-1/TRBV3-2	.	.	TGTGCCAGCAGCCCGACGGCGGGTGGGACCCAGTACTTC	CASSPTAGGTQYF
TRBJ1-4	TRBV14	.	.	TGTGCCAGCAGCCAGGGCCTCTCAACTAATGAAAAACTGTTTTTT	CASSQGLSTNEKLFF
TRBJ2-2	TRBV18	.	.	TGTGCCAGCTCACCATATTCGGGAAGCGACACCGGGGAGCTGTTTTTT	CASSPYSGSDTGELFF
TRBJ2-6	TRBV5-1	TRBD1	.	TGCGCCAGCGCCGGGACAGCCGGGGCCAACGTCCTGACTTTC	CASAGTAGANVLTF
TRBJ2-7	TRBV5-8	.	.	TGTGCCAGCAGCCAGGATTCGTACGAGCAGTACTTC	CASSQDSYEQYF
TRBJ2-5	TRBV11-2	.	.	TGTGCCAGCAGCTCGAGTCAACAAGAGACCCAGTACTTC	CASSSSQQETQYF
TRBJ1-2	TRBV27	TRBD1	once	TGTGCCAGCAGTTTATCGACAGGGGTCGGTGGCTACACCTTC	CASSLSTGVGGYTF
TRBJ2-3	TRBV5-4	TRBD2	.	TGTGCCAGCAGCTTGCCGACTAGCGGGAGCTGGCATTTT	CASSLPTSGSWHF
TRBJ1-5	TRBV7-6	.	.	TGTGCCAGCAGCTTAGGGACCAGGGGAAGCAATCAGCCCCAGCATTTT	CASSLGTRGSNQPQHF
TRBJ1-2	TRBV27	.	.	TGTGCCAGCAGACCATCGGGGGTTAACTATGGCTACACCTTC	CASRPSGVNYGYTF
TRBJ2-3	TRBV6-2/TRBV6-3	TRBD1	.	TGTGCCAGCACCCCGGGACAGGGGGTCACAGATACGCAGTATTTT	CASTPGQGVTDTQYF
TRBJ2-3	TRBV7-9	.	.	TGTGCCAGCAGCACCCCTAGCCCAACCCGGGCAGATACGCAGTATTTT	CASSTPSPTRADTQYF
TRBJ2-5	TRBV5-1	TRBD2	.	TGCGCCAGCCGAAGGGAGGGTCTAGGTGGAGGAGAGACCCAGTACTTC	CASRREGLGGGETQYF
TRBJ2-3	TRBV29-1	.	.	TGCAGCGTTGACTTCACAGATACGCAGTATTTT	CSVDFTDTQYF
TRBJ2-7	TRBV28	TRBD2	.	TGTGCCAGCAGTCAGCACCTAGGCGGGAGGTCCTACGAGCAGTACTTC	CASSQHLGGRSYEQYF
TRBJ2-2	TRBV6-5	.	.	TGTGCCAGCAGTCCCGTTTCCCTGCACGGCGGGGAGCTGTTTTTT	CASSPVSLHGGELFF
TRBJ2-7	TRBV5-6	TRBD2	.	TGTGCCAGCAGCCGGGGACTAGCGGACTACGAGCAGTACTTC	CASSRGLADYEQYF
TRBJ2-1	TRBV18	.	.	TGTGCCAGCTCACAGTCACAGATCCTTTACAATGAGCAGTTCTTC	CASSQSQILYNEQFF
TRBJ2-7	TRBV27	.	.	TGTGCCAGCAGTTTTGGTTACGGAGCCTACGAGCAGTACTTC	CASSFGYGAYEQYF
TRBJ2-5	TRBV28	TRBD2	.	TGTGCCAGCAGTTTCGGGGGGGCGCGAGAGACCCAGTACTTC	CASSFGGARETQYF
TRBJ2-7	TRBV25-1	TRBD1	.	TGTGCCAGCAGTGAATGGCGACAGGGAAATTCCTACGAGCAGTACTTC	CASSEWRQGNSYEQYF
TRBJ2-7	TRBV6-2/TRBV6-3	.	.	TGTGCCAGCAGTTCCAGCGGGCCGAGCTCCTACGAGCAGTACTTC	CASSSSGPSSYEQYF